The entry below describes one T cell receptor beta chain. What antigen it recognizes has not been identified. No much larger clone is present one base from it, and per-base qualities are unavailable. These data are taken from a study of OX40 agonist ivuxolimab in advanced cancers. General notes on the study: The costimulatory receptor OX40 (CD134) was targeted by ivuxolimab, a fully human IgG2 agonistic monoclonal antibody. Intravenous ivuxolimab was administered to patients every 2 weeks at six dose levels: 0.01, 0.1, 0.3, 1.5, 3 and 10 mg/kg. Among the 52 dose-escalation patients, approximately 20 had hepatocellular carcinoma, roughly 15 melanoma, 9 renal cell carcinoma and 9 head and neck cancer. The dose-escalation cohort was about 86% male with a mean age of about 58 years, ranging from about 23 to 85. Patients were allowed to have had prior anti-PD-1, anti-PD-L1 or anti-CTLA-4 therapy, and approximately 37% of the dose-escalation patients had been treated with checkpoint inhibitors. Three dose-escalation patients achieved partial responses, one with hepatocellular carcinoma and two with cutaneous melanoma. Peripheral TCRbeta sequencing was intended to test whether TCR sequence diversity was altered and clonal T-cell expansion was caused by ivuxolimab. The paper describes the monotherapy dose-escalation part (N = 52 patients) of the phase I trial of ivuxolimab.

The cysteine opens and the phenylalanine closes a CDR3 of 13 amino acids. The DNA shown is the 39-base CDR3, in frame from base 1. Trimming at the junction amounts to 0 bases on V and 8 bases on J, and the germline ends lie 9 bases apart. Based on the germline V gene, the CDR1 and CDR2 sequences are SGHAT and FQNNGV. Patients with autoimmune disease history or receiving systemic immunosuppression were excluded from the trial. Peripheral blood for TCR sequencing was drawn from every dose cohort at baseline, at cycle 4 day 1 and at cycle 7 day 1. The samples were taken from a phase I, first-in-human, multicenter, open-label dose-escalation trial of ivuxolimab. The trial enrolled adults with locally advanced or metastatic head and neck squamous cell, hepatocellular, melanoma or renal cell carcinoma. Before TCR sequencing, CD4+ T cells and CD8+ T cells from peripheral blood were sorted into separate populations.

The full study reports these points: Antigen specificity was not determined for the clonally expanded peripheral T cells. Partial responders in the 0.1-3.0 mg/kg groups had among the lowest normalized peripheral clonal expansion, especially among CD8+ T cells. After ivuxolimab, CD8+ T cells had more expanded clones than CD4+ T cells on average. Clonal expansion of both CD4+ and CD8+ blood T cells was observed from baseline to week 6 at doses 0.1 to 3.0 mg/kg. Low levels of normalized T-cell clonal expansion were also seen in some nonresponding patients.

Genomic DNA was isolated from the sorted cells so that the TCRbeta CDR3 region could be sequenced. The immunoSEQ Assay was used to sequence the TCRbeta CDR3 regions. Sourced from immuneACCESS, this table was stored by TCRdb with only in-frame sequences that have V and J called. A share of the clones is absent; for the studies checked, an unresolved V gene accounts for under half, and the remainder has no known explanation. For this sample the table gives about 44,000 clones, of which under 90% were detected only once. Together, the top ten hold about 10% of the sample. The rearranged chain carries TRBV11-2 and TRBJ2-3, with no confident D gene call. Sequenced here: CD4+ or CD8+ T cells sorted from blood, sampled in a trial of the OX40 agonist ivuxolimab. The receptor's source is an adult with an advanced solid tumor such as melanoma, head and neck, liver or kidney cancer. In nucleotides, the sequence is TGTGCCAGCAGCTTAGAGCGGTCAGGTACGCAGTATTTT. Translated, it reads CASSLERSGTQYF.